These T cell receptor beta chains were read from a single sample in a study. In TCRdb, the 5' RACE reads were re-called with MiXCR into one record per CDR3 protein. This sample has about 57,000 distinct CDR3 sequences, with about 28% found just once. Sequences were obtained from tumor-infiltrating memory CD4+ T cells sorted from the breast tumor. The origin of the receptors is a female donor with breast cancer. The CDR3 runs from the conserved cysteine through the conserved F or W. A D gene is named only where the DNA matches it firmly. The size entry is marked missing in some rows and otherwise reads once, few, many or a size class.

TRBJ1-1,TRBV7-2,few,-,CASSESERWTEAFF,TGTGCCAGCAGTGAGTCTGAGCGGTGGACTGAAGCTTTCTTT
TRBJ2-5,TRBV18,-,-,CASSPASHGETQYF,TGTGCCAGCTCACCTGCGTCCCATGGTGAGACCCAGTACTTC
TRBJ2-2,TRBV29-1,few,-,CSVAMGKNTGELFF,TGCAGCGTTGCCATGGGGAAGAACACCGGGGAGCTGTTTTTT
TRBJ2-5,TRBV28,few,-,CASSLLGRETQYF,TGTGCCAGCAGTTTATTAGGGAGGGAGACCCAGTACTTC
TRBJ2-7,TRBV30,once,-,CAWRPWAYDEEQYF,TGTGCCTGGAGGCCCTGGGCCTATGATGAGGAGCAGTACTTC
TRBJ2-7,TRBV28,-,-,CASRGPYEQYF,TGTGCCAGCCGAGGCCCCTACGAGCAGTACTTC
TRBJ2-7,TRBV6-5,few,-,CASSYLGGGWYF,TGTGCCAGCAGTTACCTGGGGGGCGGGTGGTACTTC
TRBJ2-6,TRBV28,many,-,CASSWSSGANVLTF,TGTGCCAGCAGTTGGAGCTCTGGGGCCAACGTCCTGACTTTC
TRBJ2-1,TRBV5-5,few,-,CASERDLSSYNEQFF,TGTGCCAGCGAAAGGGACCTTAGCTCCTACAATGAGCAGTTCTTC
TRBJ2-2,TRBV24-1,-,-,CATSYRTGGELFF,TGTGCCACCAGTTACAGAACGGGCGGGGAGCTGTTTTTT
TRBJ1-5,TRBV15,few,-,CATAAGSSQPQHF,TGTGCCACCGCCGCGGGATCCAGTCAGCCCCAGCATTTT
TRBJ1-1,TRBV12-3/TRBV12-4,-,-,CASSSGVGEAFF,TGTGCCAGCAGTTCCGGGGTAGGTGAAGCTTTCTTT
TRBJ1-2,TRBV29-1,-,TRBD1,CSVWDSNYGYTF,TGCAGCGTTTGGGACAGTAACTATGGCTACACCTTC
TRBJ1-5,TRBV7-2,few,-,CASSLGAKDQPQHF,TGTGCCAGCAGCTTAGGCGCCAAAGATCAGCCCCAGCATTTT
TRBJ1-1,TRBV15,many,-,CATSRDSLPLGTTTINTEAFF,TGTGCCACCAGCAGAGATTCTCTTCCGCTCGGGACAACTACGATTAACACTGAAGCTTTCTTT
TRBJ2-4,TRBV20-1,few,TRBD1,CSAPPSGQGRGNIQYF,TGCAGTGCTCCTCCGAGTGGACAGGGGAGGGGAAACATTCAGTACTTC
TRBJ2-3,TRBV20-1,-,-,CSASQDTQYF,TGCAGTGCTAGTCAAGATACGCAGTATTTT
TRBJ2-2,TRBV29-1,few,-,CSVVYTGELFF,TGCAGCGTTGTATACACCGGGGAGCTGTTTTTT
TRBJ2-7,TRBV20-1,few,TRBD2,CSAPGLAGVFPYEQYF,TGCAGTGCTCCGGGACTAGCGGGAGTTTTCCCCTACGAGCAGTACTTC
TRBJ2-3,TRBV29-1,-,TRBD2,CSVESPGTRYTDTQYF,TGCAGCGTTGAATCTCCCGGGACTAGATATACAGATACGCAGTATTTT
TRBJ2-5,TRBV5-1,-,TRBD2,CASSLSLAGETQYF,TGCGCCAGCAGCTTGAGTCTAGCGGGAGAGACCCAGTACTTC
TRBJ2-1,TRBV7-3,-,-,CASSPNIDTPGGKFF,TGTGCCAGCAGCCCGAACATCGACACCCCCGGGGGAAAGTTCTTC
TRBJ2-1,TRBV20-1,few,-,CSATQFSSYNEQFF,TGCAGTGCCACACAATTCAGCTCCTACAATGAGCAGTTCTTC
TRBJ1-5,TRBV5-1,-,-,CASSTDPDQPQHF,TGCGCCAGCAGCACGGACCCTGATCAGCCCCAGCATTTT
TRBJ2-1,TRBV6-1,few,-,CASSDQGLGIEQFF,TGTGCCAGCAGTGACCAGGGCCTCGGAATTGAGCAGTTCTTC
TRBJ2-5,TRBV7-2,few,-,CASRPGQSGETQYF,TGTGCCAGCAGACCCGGACAAAGCGGGGAGACCCAGTACTTC
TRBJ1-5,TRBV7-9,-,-,CASSNGAWWDTHQPQHF,TGTGCCAGCAGCAACGGTGCCTGGTGGGACACCCATCAGCCCCAGCATTTT
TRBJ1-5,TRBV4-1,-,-,CASSDLQGSNQPQHF,TGCGCCAGCAGCGATCTTCAGGGGAGCAATCAGCCCCAGCATTTT
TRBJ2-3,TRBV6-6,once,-,CASSYVPSDTQYF,TGTGCCAGCAGTTACGTCCCGTCGGATACGCAGTATTTT
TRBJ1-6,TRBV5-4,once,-,CASSKGIDNSPLHF,TGTGCCAGCAGCAAAGGGATCGATAATTCACCCCTCCACTTT
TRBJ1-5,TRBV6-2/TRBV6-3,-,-,CASQSWGNQPQHF,TGTGCCAGCCAAAGCTGGGGCAATCAGCCCCAGCATTTT
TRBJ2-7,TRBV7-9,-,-,CASSLRGETYEQYF,TGTGCCAGCAGCTTAAGGGGGGAAACCTACGAGCAGTACTTC
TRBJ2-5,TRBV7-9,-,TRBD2,CASSPGQTSGRETQYF,TGTGCCAGCAGCCCTGGCCAAACTAGCGGGAGAGAGACCCAGTACTTC
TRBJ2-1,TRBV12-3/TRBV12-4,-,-,CASREGVSRYNEQFF,TGTGCCAGCAGGGAGGGTGTTTCCAGGTACAATGAGCAGTTCTTC
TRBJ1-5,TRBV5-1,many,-,CASSLAGGNQPQHF,TGCGCCAGCAGCTTGGCAGGGGGCAATCAGCCCCAGCATTTT
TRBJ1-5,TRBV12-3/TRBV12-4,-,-,CASSFGRGGQPQHF,TGTGCCAGCAGTTTTGGGAGGGGGGGTCAGCCCCAGCATTTT
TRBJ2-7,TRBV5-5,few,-,CASSLVQSSSYEQYF,TGTGCCAGCAGCTTAGTACAATCGAGCTCCTACGAGCAGTACTTC
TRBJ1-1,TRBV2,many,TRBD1,CASSLDRGEAFF,TGTGCCAGCAGTTTGGACAGGGGAGAAGCTTTCTTT
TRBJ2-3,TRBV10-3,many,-,CAISAGESTDTQYF,TGTGCCATCAGTGCGGGGGAAAGCACAGATACGCAGTATTTT
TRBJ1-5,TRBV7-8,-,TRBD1,CASSPWTGGEHSQHF,TGTGCCAGCAGCCCCTGGACAGGGGGTGAACATTCCCAGCATTTT